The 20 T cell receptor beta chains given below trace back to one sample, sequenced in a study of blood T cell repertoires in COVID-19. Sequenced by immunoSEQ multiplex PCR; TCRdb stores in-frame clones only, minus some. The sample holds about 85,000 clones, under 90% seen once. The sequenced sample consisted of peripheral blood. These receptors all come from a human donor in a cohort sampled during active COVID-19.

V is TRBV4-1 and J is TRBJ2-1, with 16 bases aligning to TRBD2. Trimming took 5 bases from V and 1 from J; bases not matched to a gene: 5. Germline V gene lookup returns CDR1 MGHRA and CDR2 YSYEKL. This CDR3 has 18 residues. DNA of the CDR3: TGCGCCAGCAGCAAGGGACTAGCGGGGGGGAGTTCCTACAATGAGCAGTTCTTC. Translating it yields CASSKGLAGGSSYNEQFF.

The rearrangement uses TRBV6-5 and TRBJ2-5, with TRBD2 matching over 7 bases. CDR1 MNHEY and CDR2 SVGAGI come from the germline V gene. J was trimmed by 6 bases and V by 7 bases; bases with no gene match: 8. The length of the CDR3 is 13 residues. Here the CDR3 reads CASTRTSGKTQYF. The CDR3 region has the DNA TGTGCCAGCACCCGGACTAGTGGGAAGACCCAGTACTTC.

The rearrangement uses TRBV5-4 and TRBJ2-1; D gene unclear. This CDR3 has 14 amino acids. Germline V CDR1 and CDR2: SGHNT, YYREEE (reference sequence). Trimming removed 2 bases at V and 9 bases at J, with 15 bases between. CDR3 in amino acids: CASSLTPRSVEQFF. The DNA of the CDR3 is TGTGCCAGCAGCTTAACCCCACGGTCCGTTGAGCAGTTCTTC.

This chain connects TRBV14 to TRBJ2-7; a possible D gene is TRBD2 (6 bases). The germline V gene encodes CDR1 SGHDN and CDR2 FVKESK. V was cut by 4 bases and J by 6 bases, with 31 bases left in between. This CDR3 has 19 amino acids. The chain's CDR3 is CASSPILGGGALVYPEQYF. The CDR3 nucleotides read TGTGCCAGCAGCCCGATACTCGGTGGCGGGGCCCTGGTATACCCCGAGCAGTACTTC. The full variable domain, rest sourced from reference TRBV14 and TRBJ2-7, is EAGVTQFPSHSVIEKGQTVTLRCDPISGHDNLYWYRRVMGKEIKFLLHFVKESKQDESGMPNNRFLAERTGGTYSTLKVQPAELEDSGVYFCASSPILGGGALVYPEQYFGPGTRLTVT.

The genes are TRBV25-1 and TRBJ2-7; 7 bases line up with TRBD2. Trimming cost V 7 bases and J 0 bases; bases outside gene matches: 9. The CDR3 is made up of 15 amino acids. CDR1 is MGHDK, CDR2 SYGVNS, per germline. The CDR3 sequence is CASTPGGWGSYEQYF. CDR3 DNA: TGTGCCAGCACCCCCGGGGGGTGGGGCTCCTACGAGCAGTACTTC.

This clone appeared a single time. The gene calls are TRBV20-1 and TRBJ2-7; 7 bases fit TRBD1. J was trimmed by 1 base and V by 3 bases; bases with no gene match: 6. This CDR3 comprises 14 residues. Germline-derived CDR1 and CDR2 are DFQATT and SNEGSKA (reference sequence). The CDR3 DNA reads TGCAGTGCTAGTCCCGGGACAGCGTCCTACGAGCAGTACTTC. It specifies CSASPGTASYEQYF.

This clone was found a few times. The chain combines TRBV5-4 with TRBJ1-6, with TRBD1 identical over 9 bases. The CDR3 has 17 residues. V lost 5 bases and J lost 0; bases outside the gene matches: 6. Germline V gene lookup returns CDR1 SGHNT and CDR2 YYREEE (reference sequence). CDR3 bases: TGTGCCAGCAGTAGTGGGACAGGGTTCTCCTATAATTCACCCCTCCACTTT. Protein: CASSSGTGFSYNSPLHF.

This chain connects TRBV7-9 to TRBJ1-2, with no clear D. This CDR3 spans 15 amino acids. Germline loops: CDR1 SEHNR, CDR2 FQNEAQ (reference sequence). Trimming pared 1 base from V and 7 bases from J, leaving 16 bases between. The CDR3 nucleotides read TGTGCCAGCAGCTTAGTAAGCGGGGAGACGGGTGGCTACACCTTC. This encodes CASSLVSGETGGYTF.

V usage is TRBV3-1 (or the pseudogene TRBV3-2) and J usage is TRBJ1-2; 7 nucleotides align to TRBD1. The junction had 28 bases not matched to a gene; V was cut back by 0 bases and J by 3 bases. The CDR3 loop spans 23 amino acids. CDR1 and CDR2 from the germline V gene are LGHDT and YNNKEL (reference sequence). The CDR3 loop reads CASSQESDGYRGRFRGNYYGYTF. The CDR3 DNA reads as TGTGCCAGCAGCCAAGAATCGGACGGATATAGAGGGAGATTCAGGGGGAACTACTATGGCTACACCTTC.

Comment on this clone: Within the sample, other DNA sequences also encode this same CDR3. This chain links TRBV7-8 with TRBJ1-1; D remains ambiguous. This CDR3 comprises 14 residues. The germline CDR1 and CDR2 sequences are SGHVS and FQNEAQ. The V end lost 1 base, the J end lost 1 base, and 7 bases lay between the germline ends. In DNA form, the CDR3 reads TGTGCCAGCAGCTTAGTTGGAGGGAACACTGAAGCTTTCTTT. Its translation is CASSLVGGNTEAFF.

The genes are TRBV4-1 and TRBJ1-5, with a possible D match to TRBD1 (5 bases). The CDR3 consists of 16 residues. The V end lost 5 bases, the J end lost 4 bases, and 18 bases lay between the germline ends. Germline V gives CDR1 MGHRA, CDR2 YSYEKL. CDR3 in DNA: TGCGCCAGCAGCATCGACCAGGGTAGTAAGAATCAGCCCCAGCATTTT. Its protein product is CASSIDQGSKNQPQHF.

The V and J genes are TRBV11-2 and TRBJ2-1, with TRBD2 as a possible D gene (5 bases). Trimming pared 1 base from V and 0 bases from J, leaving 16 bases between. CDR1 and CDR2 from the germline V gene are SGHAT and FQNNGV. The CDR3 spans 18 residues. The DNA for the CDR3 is TGTGCCAGCAGCTTAGTATCTAGCCTCTACGGCTCCTACAATGAGCAGTTCTTC. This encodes CASSLVSSLYGSYNEQFF. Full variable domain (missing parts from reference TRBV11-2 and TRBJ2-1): EAGVAQSPRYKIIEKRQSVAFWCNPISGHATLYWYQQILGQGPKLLIQFQNNGVVDDSQLPKDRFSAERLKGVDSTLKIQPAKLEDSAVYLCASSLVSSLYGSYNEQFFGPGTRLTVL.

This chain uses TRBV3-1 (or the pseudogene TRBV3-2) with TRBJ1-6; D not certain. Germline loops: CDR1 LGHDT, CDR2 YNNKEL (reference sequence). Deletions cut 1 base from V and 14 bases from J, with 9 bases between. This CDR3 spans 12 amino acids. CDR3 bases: TGTGCCAGCAGCCAAGCTAGTCCTGCCCTCCACTTT. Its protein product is CASSQASPALHF.

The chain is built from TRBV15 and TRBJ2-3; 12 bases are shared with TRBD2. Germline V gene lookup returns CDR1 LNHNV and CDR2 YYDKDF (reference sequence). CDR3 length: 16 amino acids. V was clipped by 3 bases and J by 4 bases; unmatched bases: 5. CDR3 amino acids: CATSRRTSGAPDTQYF. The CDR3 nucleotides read TGTGCCACCAGCAGGAGGACTAGCGGGGCCCCAGATACGCAGTATTTT. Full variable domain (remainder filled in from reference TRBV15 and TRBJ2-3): DAMVIQNPRYQVTQFGKPVTLSCSQTLNHNVMYWYQQKSSQAPKLLFHYYDKDFNNEADTPDNFQSRRPNTSFCFLDIRSPGLGDTAMYLCATSRRTSGAPDTQYFGPGTRLTVL.

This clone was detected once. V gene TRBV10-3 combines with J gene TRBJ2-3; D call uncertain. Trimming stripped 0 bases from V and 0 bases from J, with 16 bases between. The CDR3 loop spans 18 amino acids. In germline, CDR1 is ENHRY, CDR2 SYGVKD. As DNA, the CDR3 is TGTGCCATCAGTGAGTCCGTCCGAGAGCACTCTAGCACAGATACGCAGTATTTT. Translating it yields CAISESVREHSSTDTQYF.

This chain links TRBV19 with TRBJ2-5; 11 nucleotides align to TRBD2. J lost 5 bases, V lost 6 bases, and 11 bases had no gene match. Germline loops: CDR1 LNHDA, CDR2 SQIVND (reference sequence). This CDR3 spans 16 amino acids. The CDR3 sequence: CASSPGTSGAVETQYF. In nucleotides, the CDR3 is TGTGCCAGTAGCCCGGGGACTAGCGGAGCTGTTGAGACCCAGTACTTC.

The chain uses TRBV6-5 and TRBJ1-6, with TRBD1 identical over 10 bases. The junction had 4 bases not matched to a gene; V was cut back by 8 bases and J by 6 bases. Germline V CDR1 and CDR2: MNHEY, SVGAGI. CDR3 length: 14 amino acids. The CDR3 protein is CASFDRGRNSPLHF. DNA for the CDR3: TGTGCCAGCTTCGACAGGGGGCGTAATTCACCCCTCCACTTT.

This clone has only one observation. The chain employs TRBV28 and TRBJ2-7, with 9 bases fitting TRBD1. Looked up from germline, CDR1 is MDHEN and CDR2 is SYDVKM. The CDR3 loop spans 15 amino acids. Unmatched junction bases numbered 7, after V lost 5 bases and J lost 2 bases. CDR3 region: CASSVGGQGTYEQYF. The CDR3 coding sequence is TGTGCCAGCAGTGTAGGCGGACAGGGGACCTACGAGCAGTACTTC.

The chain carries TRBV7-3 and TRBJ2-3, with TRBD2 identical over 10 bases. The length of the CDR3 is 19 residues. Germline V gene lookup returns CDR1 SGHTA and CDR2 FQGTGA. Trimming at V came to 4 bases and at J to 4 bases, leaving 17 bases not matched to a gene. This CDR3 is CASSSRRGSSGGVADTQYF. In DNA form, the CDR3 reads TGTGCCAGCAGCTCTCGCCGGGGTTCTAGCGGGGGAGTTGCAGATACGCAGTATTTT.

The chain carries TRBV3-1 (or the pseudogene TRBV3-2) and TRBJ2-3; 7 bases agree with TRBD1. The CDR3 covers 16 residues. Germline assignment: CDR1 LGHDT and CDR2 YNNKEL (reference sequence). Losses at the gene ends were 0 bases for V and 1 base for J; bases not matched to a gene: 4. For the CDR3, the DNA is TGTGCCAGCAGCCAAGAACTCACAGGGGGCACAGATACGCAGTATTTT. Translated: CASSQELTGGTDTQYF.